The clone carrying this T cell receptor (beta chain) was observed a few times. Its antigen is not identified. This specimen belongs to a study of T-cell memory formation after mild COVID-19. Study-wide points: Contracting CD4+ clones lay largely in CM and EM, with CD8+ ones residing in EMRA. Clones that contracted from day 15 to 85 were balanced CD4/CD8, while later expanders leaned CD4+.

V was clipped by 4 bases and J by 8 bases; unmatched bases: 13. Germline CDR1 and CDR2: SGHRS and YFSETQ. The CDR3 runs to 15 residues. Researchers used 5'RACE with constant-segment primers to make TCR alpha and TCR beta cDNA libraries that carry sample barcodes and UMIs. TCRdb reanalysed the 5' RACE reads using MiXCR and keeps one entry per CDR3 protein. The sample carries 400,000 to 500,000 distinct CDR3 sequences, approximately 25% recorded once. The receptor comes from an adult woman who had mild COVID-19 (a few samples of this study predate the infection). Cell type and time point are not known. Sequencing was done on a sample of PBMCs or a T cell subset sorted from them (not recorded which). This chain links TRBV5-1 with TRBJ1-2, with 8 bases matching TRBD1. The CDR3 DNA reads as TGCGCCAGCAGCCGCCCGGACAGGGACCTCACCGGCTACACCTTC. This gives the protein CASSRPDRDLTGYTF.